This T cell receptor beta chain was sequenced during a study of T cells in Graves' hyperthyroidism and ophthalmopathy. In this sample, this clonotype turned up once. With 0 bases removed from V and 4 bases from J, the gap between germline ends came to 15 bases. Germline lookup yields CDR1 MGHRA and CDR2 YSYEKL. CDR3 size: 17 residues. What was amplified from RNA transcripts were TCR beta CDR3 regions. Initially, a first-round RT-PCR of the TCR CDR3 employed the HTBI primer set. From the multiplex PCR reads, TCRdb called clonotypes with MiXCR, one entry per CDR3 protein. The profile shows hundreds of thousands of distinct CDR3 sequences, 15% to 19% of them singletons.

The V call is TRBV4-1, the J call TRBJ1-4, with a tentative D call TRBD1 (5 bases). The sequencing input was blood. This clonotype was obtained from a woman aged 18 to 35 with Graves' hyperthyroidism. CDR3 protein: CASSQDPTGAVNEKLFF. In DNA, the CDR3 is TGCGCCAGCAGCCAAGACCCCACCGGGGCGGTTAATGAAAAACTGTTTTTT.